This T cell receptor (beta chain) originates from a study of molecular identifiers for immune sequencing clone quantification. Overall study results and limits: Should identical TCR molecules share a barcode, the sizes of highly expanded clones could be underestimated.

Sorted cell numbers of about 19,000 to 1,000,000, with 10%, 30% or 50% RNA, served as input for naive CD8 libraries. A CD8+CD4-CCR7+CD45RA+ phenotype served as the sorting definition for naive CD8 T cells. In this sample, this clonotype turned up many times. The target antigen is unknown. At one end, the junction sequence differs from germline, possibly due to a read error. The CDR3 is made up of 13 amino acids. Germline CDR1 DFQATT, CDR2 SNEGSKA (reference sequence). TCRdb ran MiXCR on the PCR reads and lists one entry per CDR3 protein. This repertoire shows about 68,000 distinct CDR3 sequences, 15% to 20% found once; its top ten account for approximately 1.5%.

The clonotype comes from a human donor in good health. Some libraries in this study had Jurkat cell RNA spiked in. V and J are TRBV20-1 and TRBJ1-2; D is uncertain. Sequenced input: naive CD8+ T cells from blood, with Jurkat cell RNA spiked in. The subset denotes: FACS-sorted CD8+CD4-CCR7+CD45RA+ naive T cells. CDR3 sequence: CSARDYPNYGYTF. CDR3 nucleotides: TGCAGTGCGAGAGACTATCCTAACTATGGCTACACCTTC.